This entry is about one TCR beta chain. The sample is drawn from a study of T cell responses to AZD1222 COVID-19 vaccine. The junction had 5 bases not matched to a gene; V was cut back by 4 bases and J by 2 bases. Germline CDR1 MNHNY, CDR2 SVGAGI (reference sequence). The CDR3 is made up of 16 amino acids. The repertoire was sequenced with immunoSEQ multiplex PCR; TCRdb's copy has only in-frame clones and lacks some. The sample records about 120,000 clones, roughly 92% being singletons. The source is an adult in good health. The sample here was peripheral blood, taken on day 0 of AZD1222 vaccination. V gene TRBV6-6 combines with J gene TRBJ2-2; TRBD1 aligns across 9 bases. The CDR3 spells CASSWWTGANTGELFF. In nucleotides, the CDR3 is TGTGCCAGCAGTTGGTGGACAGGGGCTAACACCGGGGAGCTGTTTTTT.